The 15 T cell receptor beta chains below all came from one sample that was sequenced in a study of T-cell reconstitution after alpha-beta-depleted transplantation in children. Preparation of the TCRbeta library used unique molecular identifiers. MiXCR, run by TCRdb on the PCR reads, gives a single entry per CDR3 protein. The table lists around 450,000 distinct CDR3 sequences, about 10% of them singletons, with just over 2% in the top ten. Here the sequenced sample was PBMCs, taken before TCRalphabeta/CD19-depleted stem cell transplant. Receptors originate from a child under 10 years old with inherited bone marrow failure, due to receive a stem cell transplant.

This clonotype came up a few times. This chain joins TRBV7-2 and TRBJ2-3; 7 nucleotides agree with TRBD2. Germline loops: CDR1 SGHTA, CDR2 FQGNSA. The CDR3 totals 16 residues. Losses at the gene ends were 2 bases for V and 4 bases for J; bases not matched to a gene: 9. Written as DNA, the CDR3 is TGTGCCAGCAGCTTACCTAGCGGCAAACTGCCAGATACGCAGTATTTT. It specifies CASSLPSGKLPDTQYF.

The table lists this clonotype with many counts. V and J are TRBV5-1 and TRBJ2-5; the D is unclear. The CDR3 loop spans 13 amino acids. V was pared by 5 bases and J by 1 base, with 9 bases between. Germline V gene data show CDR1 as SGHRS and CDR2 as YFSETQ. CDR3 residues: CASRPGSQETQYF. In nucleotides, the CDR3 is TGCGCCAGCAGGCCAGGCAGCCAAGAGACCCAGTACTTC. Combining the CDR3 with reference TRBV5-1 and TRBJ2-5 gives the whole variable domain KAGVTQTPRYLIKTRGQQVTLSCSPISGHRSVSWYQQTPGQGLQFLFEYFSETQRNKGNFPGRFSGRQFSNSRSEMNVSTLELGDSALYLCASRPGSQETQYFGPGTRLLVL.

At least ten counts were recorded for this clonotype. The chain has TRBV7-2 and TRBJ2-1; D not resolved. The CDR3 extends over 15 amino acids. Deletions cut 2 bases from V and 4 bases from J, with 12 bases between. Germline CDR1 is SGHTA and CDR2 is FQGNSA. As DNA, the CDR3 is TGTGCCAGCAGCTTACGTGTCTCTACTTACAATGAGCAGTTCTTC. Residues: CASSLRVSTYNEQFF.

The sample holds a few counts of this clonotype. The rearrangement joins TRBV18 to TRBJ2-3; D remains unclear. The CDR3 spans 15 residues. V was clipped by 0 bases and J by 3 bases, with 10 bases between them. Germline CDR1 and CDR2: KGHSH and LQKENI. The CDR3 loop is CASSPPRPITDTQYF. The CDR3 DNA reads as TGTGCCAGCTCACCACCTCGCCCGATTACAGATACGCAGTATTTT.

In this sample, this clonotype turned up many times. The chain employs TRBV7-2 and TRBJ2-7, with 8 bases identical to TRBD2. The trim removed 2 bases at V and 2 bases at J, leaving 8 bases unmatched. The CDR3 spans 16 residues. Germline V lookup: CDR1 SGHTA, CDR2 FQGNSA. CDR3 in DNA: TGTGCCAGCAGCTTATTCACTAGCGGTTTCACCTACGAGCAGTACTTC. Protein product: CASSLFTSGFTYEQYF.

The chain uses TRBV20-1 and TRBJ2-1; D uncertain. Germline loops: CDR1 DFQATT, CDR2 SNEGSKA (reference sequence). With 6 bases removed from V and 0 bases from J, the gap between germline ends came to 15 bases. The CDR3 extends over 15 amino acids. As DNA, the CDR3 is TGCAGTGCGGGTCGCGGAACGAGCTCCTACAATGAGCAGTTCTTC. Amino acid sequence: CSAGRGTSSYNEQFF.

This clonotype was detected many times. The genes are TRBV24-1 and TRBJ2-5; 7 bases are shared with TRBD1. The germline gives CDR1 KGHDR, CDR2 SFDVKD. J was trimmed by 5 bases and V by 7 bases; bases with no gene match: 12. The CDR3 runs to 15 residues. CDR3 bases: TGTGCCACCAGGCAAACAGGGGACCCACGGGAGACCCAGTACTTC. It codes for CATRQTGDPRETQYF.

This chain connects TRBV27 to TRBJ2-1; 11 bases fit TRBD2. Per the germline V gene, CDR1 is MNHEY and CDR2 is SMNVEV (reference sequence). The CDR3 sequence is 14 residues long. V trimming: 5 bases; J trimming: 12 bases; junction bases outside the gene matches: 9. CDR3 amino acids: CASSPGTSGGGQFF. The CDR3, as DNA: TGTGCCAGCAGTCCCGGGACTAGCGGAGGGGGGCAGTTCTTC.

In this sample, this clonotype turned up many times. The rearrangement joins TRBV5-1 to TRBJ2-7, with D perhaps assigned TRBD1 or TRBD2 (5 bases each). In germline, CDR1 is SGHRS, CDR2 YFSETQ. This CDR3 has 14 amino acids. The ends were cut back, 0 bases at V and 2 bases at J, with 9 bases in the middle. The CDR3 coding sequence is TGCGCCAGCAGCTTGGGGGACGTGGCCTACGAGCAGTACTTC. It specifies CASSLGDVAYEQYF.

In the case of this clonotype: A much larger clone sits a single nucleotide away, making a read error possible. The chain uses TRBV4-2 and TRBJ2-1; 15 positions match TRBD2. Unmatched junction bases numbered 13, after V lost 4 bases and J lost 3 bases. The CDR3 has 20 residues. Germline lookup yields CDR1 LGHNA and CDR2 YNFKEQ. CDR3 in amino acids: CASSLDRGLAGGFFYNEQFF. The CDR3 DNA sequence: TGTGCCAGCAGCCTAGATCGAGGACTAGCGGGAGGGTTTTTCTACAATGAGCAGTTCTTC.

The rearrangement links TRBV19 to TRBJ2-3; the match to TRBD2 covers 11 bases. CDR1 and CDR2 (germline): LNHDA, SQIVND (reference sequence). The CDR3 consists of 17 residues. V shed 5 bases and J 2 bases; nucleotides not matched to a gene: 9. The CDR3 coding sequence is TGTGCCAGTAGTCGGTCCCTAGCGGGGGGATACACAGATACGCAGTATTTT. Translation gives CASSRSLAGGYTDTQYF.

This clonotype appeared a few times. The chain joins TRBV10-3 to TRBJ2-1; TRBD2 aligns across 13 bases. The V and J ends lost 2 bases and 5 bases, in that order; junction bases with no gene match: 9. CDR1 ENHRY and CDR2 SYGVKD come from the germline V gene. The CDR3 is made up of 18 amino acids. CDR3 nucleotides: TGTGCCATCAGTGAGCCGGGACTAGCGGGAAGGAGCGACAATGAGCAGTTCTTC. This codes for CAISEPGLAGRSDNEQFF.

The sample holds a few counts of this clonotype. CDR3: CASSYLGATDTQYF. DNA of the CDR3: TGTGCCAGCAGTTATCTTGGTGCTACAGATACGCAGTATTTT. The chain is built from TRBV6-5 and TRBJ2-3; no reliable D call. The germline V and J ends were trimmed by 3 bases and 3 bases, with 10 bases remaining between them. This CDR3 region has 14 residues. Germline V CDR1 and CDR2: MNHEY, SVGAGI.

This clonotype was observed many times. V gene TRBV12-3 or TRBV12-4 combines with J gene TRBJ1-2; D gene uncertain. V gave up 3 bases and J gave up 8 bases, with 13 bases separating them. This CDR3 spans 13 amino acids. DNA for the CDR3: TGTGCCAGCAGTTTTAGCTCAGAACTCGGCTACACCTTC. It yields the protein CASSFSSELGYTF.

This clonotype showed up many times. This CDR3 is CASSQDEYNTEAFF. In nucleotides, the CDR3 is TGTGCCAGCAGCCAAGATGAGTATAACACTGAAGCTTTCTTT. The chain has TRBV4-2 and TRBJ1-1; the D is unclear. Trimming pared 0 bases from V and 2 bases from J, leaving 7 bases between. The CDR3 consists of 14 residues. In germline, CDR1 is LGHNA, CDR2 YNFKEQ.